The source of this T cell receptor (beta chain) is a study of shared clonotypes between healthy human individuals. Broader study findings: Exclusively blood specimens were collected; tissue repertoires likely differ. Among donors, clonotype sharing was expected to be affected by sequencing depth.

The method was immunoSEQ multiplex PCR; TCRdb's version includes in-frame clones alone and lacks a portion of them. The table shows roughly 1 million clones, with around 75% occurring only once. The CDR3 loop spans 14 amino acids. CDR1 is SGHRS, CDR2 YFSETQ, per germline. V was shortened by 5 bases and J by 8 bases, with 16 bases between the two germline ends. Comments on this clone: Its antigen is unidentified.

Memory CD4+ cells were the fraction left after CD45RA+ naive selection. The clonotype comes from a man younger than 35 in good health. The V and J genes are TRBV5-1 and TRBJ1-4; TRBD1 is a possible D gene (5 bases). The sample was memory CD4+ T cells sorted from blood. As to subset: CD45RA-negative fraction. The CDR3 nucleotides read TGCGCCAGCAGAGAAGGAGGGGTGGGGGAAAAACTGTTTTTT. Translated, it gives CASREGGVGEKLFF.